The 9 T cell receptor beta chains below all came from one sample that was sequenced in a study of metastatic and nonmetastatic thyroid tumors. TCRdb re-called the PCR reads through MiXCR. The sample holds 30,000 to 35,000 clones; 20% to 25% are singletons and the top ten take approximately 3%. Thyroid surgery had not been preceded by any treatment in any patient. The material sequenced was tumor tissue. These receptors came from a male donor with papillary thyroid cancer or a benign thyroid nodule (not recorded which). Some clones in this sample may be carry-over from other donors' samples.

This clone was seen ten or more times. CDR3 amino acids: CASSQATSGYTGELFF. The CDR3 region has the DNA TGCGCCAGCAGCCAAGCCACTAGCGGGTACACCGGGGAGCTGTTTTTT. V gene TRBV4-3 combines with J gene TRBJ2-2; 9 bases match TRBD2. This CDR3 has 16 amino acids. CDR1 and CDR2 from the germline V gene are LGHNA and YSLEER. V lost 1 base to trimming and J lost 3 bases; unmatched junction nucleotides: 3.

This clone was picked up many times. The CDR3 loop is CASSPALGLATYTDTQYF. In DNA form, the CDR3 reads TGTGCCAGCTCACCAGCACTCGGACTAGCGACGTACACAGATACGCAGTATTTT. V is TRBV18 and J is TRBJ2-3; 9 positions agree with TRBD2. This CDR3 is built from 18 residues. V dropped 2 bases and J dropped 2; count of bases not matched to a gene: 11. Germline-derived CDR1 and CDR2 are KGHSH and LQKENI.

The chain links TRBV3-1 to TRBJ2-7; 10 positions match TRBD2. Germline loops: CDR1 LGHDT, CDR2 YNNKEL (reference sequence). CDR3 length: 14 residues. The trim removed 6 bases at V and 4 bases at J, leaving 6 bases unmatched. CDR3 DNA: TGTGCCAGCAGACGGAGCGGGAGGGCATACGAGCAGTACTTC. This sequence encodes CASRRSGRAYEQYF.

This clone was recorded at least ten times. The rearrangement links TRBV7-3 to TRBJ2-1, with 7 bases lining up with TRBD2. CDR1 and CDR2 from the germline V gene are SGHTA and FQGTGA. The length of the CDR3 is 16 residues. The J segment lost 6 bases and the V segment lost 5 bases, leaving 13 bases of the junction unmatched. The DNA for the CDR3 is TGTGCCAGCAGCCTGGCCCCGGGACTAAACGCCAATGAGCAGTTCTTC. Encoded protein: CASSLAPGLNANEQFF.

As regards this clone: A read error may account for a junction end that differs from germline. The chain is built from TRBV10-2 and TRBJ2-1, with TRBD2 matching 9 bases. Germline V gene lookup returns CDR1 WSHSY and CDR2 SAAADI. CDR3 length: 17 amino acids. The CDR3 DNA sequence: TGCGCCAACAGTGAGCCTAAGAATAGCGGGAGCGAGGATGAGCAGTTCTTC. It encodes CANSEPKNSGSEDEQFF.

The chain is built from TRBV7-8 and TRBJ1-5; D possibly corresponds to TRBD1 (5 bases). Deletions cut 5 bases from V and 0 bases from J, with 14 bases between. Germline V gene sequence: CDR1 SGHVS, CDR2 FQNEAQ. CDR3 length: 16 amino acids. The chain's CDR3 is CASSPNPRVSNQPQHF. As DNA, the CDR3 is TGTGCCAGCAGCCCGAATCCCAGGGTTAGCAATCAGCCCCAGCATTTT.

As to this clone: Just one base apart from a much larger clone, this may be a read error. Other DNA sequences from this sample encode an identical CDR3 as well. The genes are TRBV7-8 and TRBJ2-7, with TRBD2 matching over 8 bases. CDR1 and CDR2 from the germline V gene are SGHVS and FQNEAQ. This CDR3 comprises 14 residues. V trimming: 6 bases; J trimming: 4 bases; junction bases outside the gene matches: 8. CDR3 in amino acids: CASSFGGAMYEQYF. In nucleotides, the CDR3 is TGTGCCAGCAGTTTCGGGGGGGCCATGTACGAGCAGTACTTC.

V gene TRBV30 combines with J gene TRBJ2-7; D may match TRBD1 or TRBD2 (6 bases each). CDR1 is GTSNPN and CDR2 is SVGIG in the germline V gene (reference sequence). The CDR3 length is 13 residues. The germline V and J ends were trimmed by 2 bases and 5 bases, with 13 bases remaining between them. Written as DNA, the CDR3 is TGTGCCTGGAGTCCTAGGGGGGCCGACGAGCAGTACTTC. Encoded protein: CAWSPRGADEQYF. The complete variable domain, with remaining parts taken from reference TRBV30 and TRBJ2-7, reads SQTIHQWPATLVQPVGSPLSLECTVEGTSNPNLYWYRQAAGRGLQLLFYSVGIGQISSEVPQNLSASRPQDRQFILSSKKLLLSDSGFYLCAWSPRGADEQYFGPGTRLTVT.

With respect to this clone: The junction does not match germline at one end; this may be a read error. The J gene is TRBJ2-7, the V gene TRBV6-1, with D possibly being TRBD1 or TRBD2 (5 bases each). Per the germline V gene, CDR1 is MNHNS and CDR2 is SASEGT. This CDR3 has 11 amino acids. CDR3: CATRGPYEQYF. Here the CDR3 DNA reads TGTGCCACAAGGGGACCTTACGAGCAGTACTTT.